One and the same sample provided the 14 T cell receptor beta chains below, sequenced in a study of T cell changes during pregnancy in multiple sclerosis. The data were produced by immunoSEQ multiplex PCR, yet TCRdb's version contains in-frame clones alone and is incomplete. The sample consists of tens of thousands of clones, around 92% of them appearing once. The sequencing here drew on peripheral blood, taken in the third trimester of pregnancy. Receptors originate from a female donor in good health, enrolled as a control in a pregnancy study.

The V and J genes are TRBV5-6 and TRBJ2-2, with D possibly being TRBD2 (7 bases). This CDR3 spans 16 amino acids. CDR1 and CDR2 (germline): SGHDT, YYEEEE. The V gene lost 1 base and the J gene lost 3 bases, with 13 bases spanning the gap. The CDR3 sequence: CASSLSAGAHTGELFF. Here the CDR3 DNA reads TGTGCCAGCAGCTTGTCGGCGGGGGCCCACACCGGGGAGCTGTTTTTT.

The chain uses TRBV20-1 and TRBJ1-2; the D is unclear. CDR3 length: 11 amino acids. Germline CDR1 reads DFQATT; CDR2 reads SNEGSKA (reference sequence). V was pared by 6 bases and J by 7 bases, with 12 bases between. DNA for the CDR3: TGCAGTGCCCGCGCCTTCGGTGGCTACACCTTC. Translated, it gives CSARAFGGYTF.

V gene TRBV10-2 combines with J gene TRBJ2-1, with TRBD2 matching 9 bases. The CDR3 loop spans 14 amino acids. CDR1 and CDR2 from the germline V gene are WSHSY and SAAADI. With 6 bases clipped from V and 5 bases from J, the junction kept 5 bases outside the gene matches. In DNA, the CDR3 is TGCGCCAGCAGATCGCTAGCGGGACACAATGAGCAGTTCTTC. Its protein is CASRSLAGHNEQFF.

The chain combines TRBV30 with TRBJ1-2; unclear D gene. The CDR3 covers 13 residues. The germline V gene has CDR1 GTSNPN and CDR2 SVGIG (reference sequence). Trimming shortened V by 3 bases and J by 6 bases, and 14 bases separated the two germline ends. CDR3 DNA: TGTGCCTGGAGCGACGGGGTGGCGCATGGCTACACCTTC. Protein: CAWSDGVAHGYTF.

The chain recombines TRBV27 with TRBJ2-7; 9 bases map to TRBD1. The CDR3 consists of 16 residues. V trimming: 0 bases; J trimming: 3 bases; junction bases outside the gene matches: 6. Germline CDR1 is MNHEY and CDR2 is SMNVEV (reference sequence). CDR3 DNA sequence: TGTGCCAGCAGTTTATCAGGAAGGGGACAGGGCTACGAGCAGTACTTC. Its protein is CASSLSGRGQGYEQYF.

The V and J genes are TRBV2 and TRBJ2-1, with 7 nucleotides matching TRBD2. Trimming at V came to 1 base and at J to 1 base, leaving 4 bases not matched to a gene. The CDR3 is 16 residues long. In germline, CDR1 is SNHLY, CDR2 FYNNEI. As DNA, the CDR3 is TGTGCCAGCAGTGAAGGTCAGCGGGGATCCTACAATGAGCAGTTCTTC. It specifies CASSEGQRGSYNEQFF.

This chain uses TRBV10-3 with TRBJ1-3; D remains unclear. CDR1 is ENHRY, CDR2 SYGVKD, per germline. Trimming left V 1 base short and J 10 bases short, with 5 bases between. This CDR3 comprises 11 residues. CDR3 nucleotides: TGTGCCATCAGTGAGTGGGAGACCATATATTTT. Amino acid sequence: CAISEWETIYF.

The chain couples TRBV29-1 to TRBJ2-5, with D maybe TRBD1 (6 bases). The length of the CDR3 is 17 residues. Deletions cut 8 bases from V and 5 bases from J, with 30 bases between. The germline V gene encodes CDR1 SQVTM and CDR2 ANQGSEA. The CDR3 sequence is CSITEGRGPILVETQYF. The CDR3 DNA reads as TGCAGCATTACCGAGGGCAGGGGCCCCATCCTGGTGGAGACCCAGTACTTC.

CDR3 protein: CASMELSGSSYEQYF. As DNA, the CDR3 is TGTGCCAGCATGGAACTAAGCGGAAGCTCCTACGAGCAGTACTTC. The rearrangement joins TRBV28 to TRBJ2-7; maybe TRBD2 (5 bases). V was trimmed by 7 bases and J by 0 bases, leaving 16 bases between them. The CDR3 loop spans 15 amino acids. The germline V gene has CDR1 MDHEN and CDR2 SYDVKM.

The V gene is TRBV4-2, the J gene TRBJ1-5; possibly TRBD1 for D (6 bases). V was pared by 2 bases and J by 0 bases, with 11 bases between. This CDR3 is 16 amino acids long. Per the germline V gene, CDR1 is LGHNA and CDR2 is YNFKEQ. CDR3 nucleotide sequence: TGTGCCAGCAGCCAACCGAACAGGGTTAGCAATCAGCCCCAGCATTTT. Residues: CASSQPNRVSNQPQHF.

V gene TRBV28 combines with J gene TRBJ2-7; D call uncertain. With 5 bases removed from V and 4 bases from J, the gap between germline ends came to 15 bases. The CDR3 length is 14 residues. In germline, CDR1 is MDHEN, CDR2 SYDVKM. DNA for the CDR3: TGTGCCAGCAGTATCCAGGCGCTCGCGTACGAGCAGTACTTC. Residues: CASSIQALAYEQYF.

The CDR3 spells CASSLDRSSGNTIYF. Written as DNA, the CDR3 is TGTGCCAGCAGTTTAGACAGGAGCTCTGGAAACACCATATATTTT. V is TRBV6-5 and J is TRBJ1-3, with D possibly being TRBD1 (6 bases). Germline V CDR1 and CDR2: MNHEY, SVGAGI. The V end lost 4 bases, the J end lost 0 bases, and 10 bases lay between the germline ends. The CDR3 runs to 15 residues.

DNA of the CDR3: TGTGCCAGCAGCCAAGTGTCGCGGGGGGGTATCTCCGAGCAGTACTTC. It yields the protein CASSQVSRGGISEQYF. The V gene is TRBV4-2, the J gene TRBJ2-7; 9 bases line up with TRBD2. J lost 6 bases, V lost 1 base, and 10 bases had no gene match. Germline CDR1 is LGHNA and CDR2 is YNFKEQ. This CDR3 comprises 16 residues.

The chain joins TRBV7-8 to TRBJ2-1; TRBD2 matches 9 bases. CDR3 size: 16 residues. Germline CDR1 is SGHVS and CDR2 is FQNEAQ. Trimming cost V 4 bases and J 7 bases; bases outside gene matches: 11. CDR3 amino acids: CASSSGGGAGKNEQFF. In nucleotides, the CDR3 is TGTGCCAGCAGCTCCGGCGGGGGGGCGGGAAAGAATGAGCAGTTCTTC.